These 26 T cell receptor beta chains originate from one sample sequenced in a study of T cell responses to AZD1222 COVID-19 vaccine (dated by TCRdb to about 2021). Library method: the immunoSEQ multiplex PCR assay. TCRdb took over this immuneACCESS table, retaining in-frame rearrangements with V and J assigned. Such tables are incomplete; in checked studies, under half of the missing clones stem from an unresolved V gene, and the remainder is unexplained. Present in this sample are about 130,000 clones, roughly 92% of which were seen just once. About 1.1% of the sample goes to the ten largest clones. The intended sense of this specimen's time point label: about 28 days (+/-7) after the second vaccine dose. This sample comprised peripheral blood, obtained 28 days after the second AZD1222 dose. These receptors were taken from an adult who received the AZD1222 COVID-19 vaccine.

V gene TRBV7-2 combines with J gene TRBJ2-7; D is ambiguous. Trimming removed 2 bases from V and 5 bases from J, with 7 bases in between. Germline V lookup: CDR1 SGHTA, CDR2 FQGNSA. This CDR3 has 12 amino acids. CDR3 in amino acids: CASSLLHHEQYF. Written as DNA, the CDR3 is TGTGCCAGCAGCTTACTGCACCACGAGCAGTACTTC. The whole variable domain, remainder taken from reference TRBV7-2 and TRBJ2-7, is GAGVSQSPSNKVTEKGKDVELRCDPISGHTALYWYRQSLGQGLEFLIYFQGNSAPDKSGLPSDRFSAERTGGSVSTLTIQRTQQEDSAVYLCASSLLHHEQYFGPGTRLTVT.

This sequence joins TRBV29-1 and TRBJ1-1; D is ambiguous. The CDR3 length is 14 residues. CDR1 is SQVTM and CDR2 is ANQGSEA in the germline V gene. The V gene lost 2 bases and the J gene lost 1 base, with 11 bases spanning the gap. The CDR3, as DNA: TGCAGCGTTGAACCCCGGGCAGCGAACACTGAAGCTTTCTTT. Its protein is CSVEPRAANTEAFF.

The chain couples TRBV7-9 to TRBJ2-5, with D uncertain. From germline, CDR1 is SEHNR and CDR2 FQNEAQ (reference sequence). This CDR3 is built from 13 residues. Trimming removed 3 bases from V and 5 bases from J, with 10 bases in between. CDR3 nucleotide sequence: TGTGCCAGCAGCTTTGGGGAACGGGAGACCCAGTACTTC. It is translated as CASSFGERETQYF.

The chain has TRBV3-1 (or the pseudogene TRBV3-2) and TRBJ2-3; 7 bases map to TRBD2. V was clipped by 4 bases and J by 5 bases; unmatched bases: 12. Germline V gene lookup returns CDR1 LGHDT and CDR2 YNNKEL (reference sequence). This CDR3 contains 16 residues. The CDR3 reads CASSPRDYHARDTQYF. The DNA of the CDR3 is TGTGCCAGCAGCCCCAGGGACTACCACGCACGAGATACGCAGTATTTT.

The CDR3 nucleotides are TGTGCCAGCAGCCAAGTCGGACAGGGGGGAAGGGACGAGCAGTACTTC. Its protein product is CASSQVGQGGRDEQYF. This chain links TRBV4-2 with TRBJ2-7; 10 positions agree with TRBD1. Germline V gene lookup returns CDR1 LGHNA and CDR2 YNFKEQ. The CDR3 length is 16 residues. V lost 1 base to trimming and J lost 5 bases; unmatched junction nucleotides: 8.

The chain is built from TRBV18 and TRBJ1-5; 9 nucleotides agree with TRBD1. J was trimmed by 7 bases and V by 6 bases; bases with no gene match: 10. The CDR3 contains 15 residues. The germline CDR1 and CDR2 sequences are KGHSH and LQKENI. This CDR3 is CASSPGTGSNQPQHF. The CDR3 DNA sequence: TGTGCCAGCTCTCCCGGGACAGGGTCGAACCAGCCCCAGCATTTT.

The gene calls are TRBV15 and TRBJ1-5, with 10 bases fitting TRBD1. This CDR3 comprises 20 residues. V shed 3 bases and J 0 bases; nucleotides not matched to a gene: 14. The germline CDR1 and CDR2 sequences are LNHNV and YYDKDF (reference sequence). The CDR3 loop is CATSSPATGGTRGSNQPQHF. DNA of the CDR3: TGTGCCACCAGCAGCCCCGCGACAGGGGGCACGAGGGGTAGCAATCAGCCCCAGCATTTT. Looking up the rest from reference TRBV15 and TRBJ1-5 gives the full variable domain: DAMVIQNPRYQVTQFGKPVTLSCSQTLNHNVMYWYQQKSSQAPKLLFHYYDKDFNNEADTPDNFQSRRPNTSFCFLDIRSPGLGDTAMYLCATSSPATGGTRGSNQPQHFGDGTRLSIL.

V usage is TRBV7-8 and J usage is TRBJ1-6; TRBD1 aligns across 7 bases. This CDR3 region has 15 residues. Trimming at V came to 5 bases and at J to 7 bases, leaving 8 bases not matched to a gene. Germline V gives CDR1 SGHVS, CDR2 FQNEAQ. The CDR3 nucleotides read TGTGCCAGCAGCGACCGACAGGGCAGGAATTCACCCCTCCACTTT. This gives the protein CASSDRQGRNSPLHF.

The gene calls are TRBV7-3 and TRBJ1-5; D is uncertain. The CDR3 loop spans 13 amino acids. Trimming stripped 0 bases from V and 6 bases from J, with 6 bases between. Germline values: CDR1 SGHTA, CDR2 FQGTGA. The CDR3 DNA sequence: TGTGCCAGCAGCTTAACCCGAGGTCAGCCCCAGCATTTT. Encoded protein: CASSLTRGQPQHF.

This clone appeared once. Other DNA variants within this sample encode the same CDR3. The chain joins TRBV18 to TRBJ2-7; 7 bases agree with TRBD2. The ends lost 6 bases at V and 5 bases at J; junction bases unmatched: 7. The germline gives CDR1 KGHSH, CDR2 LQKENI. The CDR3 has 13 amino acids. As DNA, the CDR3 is TGTGCCAGCTCCCCTTCGGGGGGAAACGAGCAGTACTTC. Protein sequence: CASSPSGGNEQYF.

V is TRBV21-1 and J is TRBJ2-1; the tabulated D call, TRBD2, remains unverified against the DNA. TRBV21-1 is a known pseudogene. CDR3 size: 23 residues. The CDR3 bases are TGTGCCAGCAGCAAAGGGCACTATGGCGGGGCTACTGGGGAGACCCACTCCTACAATGAGCAGTTCTTC. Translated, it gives CASSKGHYGGATGETHSYNEQFF.

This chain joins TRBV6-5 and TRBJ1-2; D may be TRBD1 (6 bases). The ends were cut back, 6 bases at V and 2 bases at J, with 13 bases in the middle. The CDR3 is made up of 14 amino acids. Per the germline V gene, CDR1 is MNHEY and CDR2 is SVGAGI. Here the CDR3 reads CASRPQGLNYGYTF. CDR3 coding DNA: TGTGCCAGCAGACCCCAGGGGTTAAACTATGGCTACACCTTC.

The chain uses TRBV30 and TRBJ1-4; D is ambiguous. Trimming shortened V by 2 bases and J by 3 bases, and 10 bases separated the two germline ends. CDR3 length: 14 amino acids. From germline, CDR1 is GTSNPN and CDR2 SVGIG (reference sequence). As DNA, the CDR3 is TGTGCCTGGAGTCCGGGATCCTCTAATGAAAAACTGTTTTTT. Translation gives CAWSPGSSNEKLFF.

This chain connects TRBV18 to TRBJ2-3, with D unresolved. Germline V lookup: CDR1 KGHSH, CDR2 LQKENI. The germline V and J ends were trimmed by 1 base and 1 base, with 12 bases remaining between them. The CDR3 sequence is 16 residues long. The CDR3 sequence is CASSPLGYAGTDTQYF. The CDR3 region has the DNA TGTGCCAGCTCACCACTTGGGTACGCCGGCACAGATACGCAGTATTTT.

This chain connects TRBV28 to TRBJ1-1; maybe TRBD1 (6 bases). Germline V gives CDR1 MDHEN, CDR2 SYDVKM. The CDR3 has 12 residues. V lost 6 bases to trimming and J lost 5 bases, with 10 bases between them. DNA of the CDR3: TGTGCCAGCAGGCCGACAGGTACTGAAGCTTTCTTT. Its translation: CASRPTGTEAFF.

The CDR3 protein is CASSLAAQGNTGELFF. Here the CDR3 DNA reads TGTGCCAGCAGCTTAGCGGCTCAGGGGAACACCGGGGAGCTGTTTTTT. The V gene is TRBV7-8, the J gene TRBJ2-2, with a possible D match to TRBD1 (5 bases). Germline lookup yields CDR1 SGHVS and CDR2 FQNEAQ. The CDR3 contains 16 residues. Deletions cut 0 bases from V and 1 base from J, with 9 bases between.

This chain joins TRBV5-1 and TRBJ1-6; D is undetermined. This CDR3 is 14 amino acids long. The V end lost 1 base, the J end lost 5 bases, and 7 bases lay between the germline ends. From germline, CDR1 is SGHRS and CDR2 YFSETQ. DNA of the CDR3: TGCGCCAGCAGCTTGAACGAAAATAATTCACCCCTCCACTTT. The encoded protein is CASSLNENNSPLHF.

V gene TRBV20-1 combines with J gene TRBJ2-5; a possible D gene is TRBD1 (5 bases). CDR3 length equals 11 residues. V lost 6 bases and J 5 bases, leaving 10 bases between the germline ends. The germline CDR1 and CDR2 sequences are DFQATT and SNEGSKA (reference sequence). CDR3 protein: CSAGAEETQYF. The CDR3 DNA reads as TGCAGTGCAGGGGCGGAGGAGACCCAGTACTTC.

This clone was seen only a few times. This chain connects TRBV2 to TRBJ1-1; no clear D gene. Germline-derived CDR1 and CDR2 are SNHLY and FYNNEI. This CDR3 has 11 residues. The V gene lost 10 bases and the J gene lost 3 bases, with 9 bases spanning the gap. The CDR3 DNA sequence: TGTGCCACCCTTGGTGACACTGAAGCTTTCTTT. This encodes CATLGDTEAFF.

The CDR3 DNA sequence: TGTGCCACCAGCCCCCCGGTTGGCAGGTGGGAAAGAACCGGGGAGCTGTTTTTT. Its protein product is CATSPPVGRWERTGELFF. The genes are TRBV15 and TRBJ2-2; D is unresolved. The germline CDR1 and CDR2 sequences are LNHNV and YYDKDF (reference sequence). V was cut by 5 bases and J by 5 bases, with 24 bases left in between. The CDR3 loop spans 18 amino acids.

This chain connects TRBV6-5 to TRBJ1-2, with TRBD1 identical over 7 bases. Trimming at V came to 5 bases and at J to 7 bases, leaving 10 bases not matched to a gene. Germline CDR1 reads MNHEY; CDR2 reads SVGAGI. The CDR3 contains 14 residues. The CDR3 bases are TGTGCCAGCAGTACAAGACAGGGAGTGTCTGGCTACACCTTC. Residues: CASSTRQGVSGYTF.

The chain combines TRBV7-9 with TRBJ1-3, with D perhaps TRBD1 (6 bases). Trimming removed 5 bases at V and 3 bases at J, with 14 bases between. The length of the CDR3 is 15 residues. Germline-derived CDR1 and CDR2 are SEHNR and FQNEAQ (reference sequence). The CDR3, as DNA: TGTGCCAGCAGCATAGGAACAGGGAGTGGAAACACCATATATTTT. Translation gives CASSIGTGSGNTIYF.

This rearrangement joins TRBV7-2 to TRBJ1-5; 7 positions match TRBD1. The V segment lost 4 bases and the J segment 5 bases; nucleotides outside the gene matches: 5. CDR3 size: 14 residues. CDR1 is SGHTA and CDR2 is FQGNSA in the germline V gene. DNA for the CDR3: TGTGCCAGCAGCTGGCGACAGGGAGATCAGCCCCAGCATTTT. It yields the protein CASSWRQGDQPQHF.

CDR3 in amino acids: CASSTSPGGNSPLHF. In nucleotides, the CDR3 is TGTGCCAGTAGCACCTCGCCAGGGGGTAATTCACCCCTCCACTTT. The genes are TRBV19 and TRBJ1-6; 7 nucleotides agree with TRBD1. CDR1 is LNHDA, CDR2 SQIVND, per germline (reference sequence). The CDR3 length is 15 residues. V dropped 6 bases and J dropped 6; count of bases not matched to a gene: 8.

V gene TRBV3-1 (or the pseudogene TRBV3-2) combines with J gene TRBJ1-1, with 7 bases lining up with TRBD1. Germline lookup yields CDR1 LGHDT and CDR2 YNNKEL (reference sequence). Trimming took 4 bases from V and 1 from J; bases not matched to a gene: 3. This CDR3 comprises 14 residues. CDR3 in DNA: TGTGCCAGCAGCCTAGGGACAGCGAACACTGAAGCTTTCTTT. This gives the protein CASSLGTANTEAFF.

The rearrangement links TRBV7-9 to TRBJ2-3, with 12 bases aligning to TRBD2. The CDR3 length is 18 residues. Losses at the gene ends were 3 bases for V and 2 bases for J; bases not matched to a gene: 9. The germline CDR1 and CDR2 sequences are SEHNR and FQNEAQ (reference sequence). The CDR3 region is CASSLKIRLAGVTDTQYF. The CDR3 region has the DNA TGTGCCAGCAGCTTGAAAATCCGACTAGCGGGAGTCACAGATACGCAGTATTTT.